The clone carrying this T cell receptor beta chain came up many times. Its antigen is unidentified. CDR3 size: 16 residues. Germline CDR1 SGHNT, CDR2 YENEEA. V lost 5 bases, J lost 0 bases, and 14 bases lay in between. TCR beta CDR3 regions were amplified from RNA. Researchers ran a first-round RT-PCR on the TCR CDR3 using the HTBI primer set. TCRdb used MiXCR to reprocess the multiplex PCR reads, holding one entry per CDR3 protein. The table includes about 400,000 distinct CDR3 sequences, approximately 25% detected once. Over 18 months, lack of ophthalmopathy progression marked Graves' hyperthyroidism as stable. The hyperthyroidism patients had all been newly diagnosed, and their disease duration was under 2 months. Their ages ranged from 18 to 65 years. Clinical symptoms, serum thyroxine and TRAb, thyroid ultrasound and orbital computed tomography together formed the diagnostic basis. The sample originates from a study of T cells in Graves' hyperthyroidism and ophthalmopathy. Study conclusions and caveats: Expanded thyroid clonotypes (above 0.001) were mostly also found in blood.

V is TRBV11-3 and J is TRBJ2-1; no clear D gene. The specimen was blood. The sequence came from a man aged 45-65 years with Graves' hyperthyroidism. CDR3 sequence: CASSPDRPSSYNEQFF. The CDR3 coding sequence is TGTGCCAGCAGCCCAGATCGGCCGAGCTCCTACAATGAGCAGTTCTTC.